This TCR beta chain appears in the sequencing data of a study of T cell clonality in common variable immunodeficiency. Whole-study results and caveats: CVID patient heterogeneity limited repertoire-clinical complication correlations. Compared with controls, CVID subjects had fewer shared TCRbeta clones.

TCRdb's table, derived via immunoSEQ multiplex PCR, lists solely in-frame clones and lacks some. The sample contains about 64,000 clones, none of them singletons. Donors gave roughly 5 to 8.5 ml heparinized peripheral whole blood. This CDR3 has 16 residues. Trimming stripped 2 bases from V and 1 base from J, with 11 bases between. The germline V gene has CDR1 LNHDA and CDR2 SQIVND (reference sequence). This clone was seen a few times. Its specificity is unknown. The read is 3 residues too short to cover the CDR3 end, so that end is filled in from the germline J gene. The sample comprised peripheral blood mononuclear cells. J is TRBJ2-2 and V is TRBV19; D not certain. The sequence derives from a person between 18 and 70 years old in good health. CDR3 amino acids: CASSIRSNKNTGELFF. The CDR3 bases that were read are TGTGCCAGTAGTATAAGGTCGAACAAGAACACCGGGGAG.